This passage covers 25 T cell receptor beta chains from one sample sequenced in a study of cytomegalovirus exposure and HLA in healthy donors. The data were produced by immunoSEQ multiplex PCR, yet TCRdb's version contains in-frame clones alone and is incomplete. The table shows 120,000 to 150,000 clones, with 85% to 90% occurring only once. The source material was PBMCs. Receptors originate from a man between 18 and 29 years old in good health and CMV-seronegative.

V usage is TRBV7-9 and J usage is TRBJ2-1, with a tentative D call TRBD1 (6 bases). This CDR3 has 17 residues. Germline CDR1 SEHNR, CDR2 FQNEAQ (reference sequence). Trimming left V 4 bases short and J 2 bases short, with 18 bases between. CDR3 sequence reads: CASSSYPTGLAYNEQFF. DNA of the CDR3: TGTGCCAGCAGCTCTTATCCCACAGGGTTGGCCTACAATGAGCAGTTCTTC. The full variable domain, rest sourced from reference TRBV7-9 and TRBJ2-1, is DTGVSQNPRHKITKRGQNVTFRCDPISEHNRLYWYRQTLGQGPEFLTYFQNEAQLEKSRLLSDRFSAERPKGSFSTLEIQRTEQGDSAMYLCASSSYPTGLAYNEQFFGPGTRLTVL.

Remarks on this clone: Additional DNA sequences in this sample encode the identical CDR3. The gene calls are TRBV5-1 and TRBJ1-1, with TRBD1 as a possible D gene (6 bases). Trimming took off 2 bases at V and 1 base at J, with 6 bases between the two ends. Germline lookup yields CDR1 SGHRS and CDR2 YFSETQ. The CDR3 is 13 amino acids. CDR3 region: CASSFRGNTEAFF. The DNA of the CDR3 is TGCGCCAGCAGCTTCAGGGGGAACACTGAAGCTTTCTTT.

The rearrangement links TRBV7-2 to TRBJ2-7; 9 nucleotides match TRBD1. This CDR3 is 15 amino acids long. Losses at the gene ends were 5 bases for V and 3 bases for J; bases not matched to a gene: 8. Looked up from germline, CDR1 is SGHTA and CDR2 is FQGNSA. In DNA form, the CDR3 reads TGTGCCAGCAGCCCAGATGGGACAGGGTACTACGAGCAGTACTTC. Protein sequence: CASSPDGTGYYEQYF. The whole variable domain, remainder taken from reference TRBV7-2 and TRBJ2-7, is GAGVSQSPSNKVTEKGKDVELRCDPISGHTALYWYRQSLGQGLEFLIYFQGNSAPDKSGLPSDRFSAERTGGSVSTLTIQRTQQEDSAVYLCASSPDGTGYYEQYFGPGTRLTVT.

The V gene is TRBV5-4, the J gene TRBJ1-2; 7 nucleotides agree with TRBD1. Unmatched junction bases numbered 8, after V lost 5 bases and J lost 1 base. CDR1 and CDR2 from the germline V gene are SGHNT and YYREEE (reference sequence). CDR3 length equals 15 residues. Here the CDR3 reads CASRTAGGLNYGYTF. CDR3 DNA sequence: TGTGCCAGCAGGACAGCAGGGGGTCTTAACTATGGCTACACCTTC.

The genes are TRBV27 and TRBJ2-1, with TRBD2 matching over 9 bases. Losses at the gene ends were 3 bases for V and 0 bases for J; bases not matched to a gene: 3. CDR1 and CDR2 (germline): MNHEY, SMNVEV (reference sequence). The length of the CDR3 is 16 residues. Written as DNA, the CDR3 is TGTGCCAGCAGTTTTGTAGCGGGGGCCTCCTACAATGAGCAGTTCTTC. Translated: CASSFVAGASYNEQFF.

Note on this clone: The junction and the germline gene differ at one end; a read error may be behind it. The V call is TRBV6-1, the J call TRBJ2-1; the match to TRBD2 covers 9 bases. In germline, CDR1 is MNHNS, CDR2 SASEGT. The CDR3 runs 15 residues. The CDR3 here is CASREEAGGVNEQFF. In nucleotides, the CDR3 is TGTGCCAGCAGGGAAGAAGCGGGGGGCGTCAATGAGCAGTTCTTC.

The rearrangement links TRBV19 to TRBJ2-2, with TRBD2 matching over 7 bases. Germline CDR1 reads LNHDA; CDR2 reads SQIVND (reference sequence). The CDR3 totals 15 residues. The V gene end was trimmed by 5 bases and the J gene end by 4 bases; junction bases not matched to a gene: 7. The CDR3 reads CASSPGGWGTGELFF. For the CDR3, the DNA is TGTGCCAGTAGTCCCGGGGGGTGGGGCACCGGGGAGCTGTTTTTT.

The chain joins TRBV4-3 to TRBJ2-2; D is undetermined. The germline V and J ends were trimmed by 2 bases and 5 bases, with 3 bases remaining between them. Germline-derived CDR1 and CDR2 are LGHNA and YSLEER. The CDR3 consists of 12 residues. The CDR3 here is CASSQRTGELFF. The CDR3 bases are TGCGCCAGCAGCCAACGGACCGGGGAGCTGTTTTTT.

Only one count was recorded for this clone. This chain links TRBV7-2 with TRBJ2-7; no definite D call. The CDR3 totals 14 residues. Looked up from germline, CDR1 is SGHTA and CDR2 is FQGNSA. Trimming stripped 5 bases from V and 8 bases from J, with 19 bases between. CDR3 sequence reads: CASSLGFSGRQQYF. For the CDR3, the DNA is TGTGCCAGCAGCCTCGGATTTTCAGGCCGTCAGCAGTACTTC.

V gene TRBV7-8 combines with J gene TRBJ1-1, with 8 positions matching TRBD1. The CDR3 is 15 amino acids. The trim removed 5 bases at V and 5 bases at J, leaving 10 bases unmatched. Germline assignment: CDR1 SGHVS and CDR2 FQNEAQ. CDR3 residues: CASSTDRAVGTEAFF. Written as DNA, the CDR3 is TGTGCCAGCAGCACGGACAGGGCTGTTGGGACTGAAGCTTTCTTT.

This chain links TRBV19 with TRBJ1-4; D call uncertain. Per germline, CDR1 LNHDA and CDR2 SQIVND (reference sequence). This CDR3 region has 15 residues. The V end lost 8 bases, the J end lost 8 bases, and 21 bases lay between the germline ends. DNA for the CDR3: TGTGCCAGTTCTAAGACGGGGTCGGTGGGAGAAAAACTGTTTTTT. It yields the protein CASSKTGSVGEKLFF.

The V and J genes are TRBV9 and TRBJ2-7; no reliable D call. CDR3 length equals 13 residues. Germline loops: CDR1 SGDLS, CDR2 YYNGEE. The ends were cut back, 0 bases at V and 2 bases at J, with 6 bases in the middle. CDR3 protein: CASSVGQTYEQYF. The CDR3, as DNA: TGTGCCAGCAGCGTAGGTCAGACCTACGAGCAGTACTTC.

The rearrangement links TRBV2 to TRBJ2-7, with 9 bases identical to TRBD1. Germline-derived CDR1 and CDR2 are SNHLY and FYNNEI. V was clipped by 11 bases and J by 0 bases; unmatched bases: 11. This CDR3 contains 15 residues. The CDR3 reads CAYIGGQGDSYEQYF. The CDR3 DNA is TGTGCCTACATAGGGGGACAGGGAGACTCCTACGAGCAGTACTTC.

For the CDR3, the DNA is TGCGCCAGCAGACTGGTCGCACAGGGGGCGAGGGGAGAGACCCAGTACTTC. This codes for CASRLVAQGARGETQYF. This sequence joins TRBV4-1 and TRBJ2-5; 9 bases are shared with TRBD1. The CDR3 has 17 amino acids. Trimming removed 6 bases from V and 4 bases from J; junction bases left unmatched: 15. The germline CDR1 and CDR2 sequences are MGHRA and YSYEKL.

This chain uses TRBV27 with TRBJ1-5; D not resolved. The V gene's germline CDR1 is MNHEY and CDR2 SMNVEV (reference sequence). V was cut by 5 bases and J by 4 bases, with 6 bases left in between. This CDR3 spans 12 amino acids. The CDR3 loop reads CASSPLNQPQHF. The CDR3 region has the DNA TGTGCCAGCAGTCCTTTGAATCAGCCCCAGCATTTT.

This rearrangement joins TRBV9 to TRBJ1-3, with D possibly being TRBD1 (5 bases). CDR3 length: 13 amino acids. Trimming removed 3 bases at V and 4 bases at J, with 8 bases between. Germline V gene sequence: CDR1 SGDLS, CDR2 YYNGEE. The CDR3 nucleotides are TGTGCCAGCAGCGCATACAGGGGAAACACCATATATTTT. Its protein is CASSAYRGNTIYF.

This chain uses TRBV5-1 with TRBJ1-4, with a possible D match to TRBD1 (6 bases). Trimming removed 0 bases from V and 5 bases from J, with 8 bases in between. Germline CDR1 is SGHRS and CDR2 is YFSETQ. There are 14 residues in the CDR3. This CDR3 reads CASSLAQGNEKLFF. The CDR3 DNA reads TGCGCCAGCAGCTTGGCGCAGGGGAATGAAAAACTGTTTTTT.

This clone was observed a single time. The V and J genes are TRBV7-8 and TRBJ1-1; the D gene is possibly TRBD1 (5 bases). The V end lost 0 bases, the J end lost 5 bases, and 13 bases lay between the germline ends. CDR1 is SGHVS, CDR2 FQNEAQ, per germline. The CDR3 spans 15 residues. The CDR3 loop is CASSLAHGGGTEAFF. CDR3 sequence (DNA): TGTGCCAGCAGCTTAGCGCATGGCGGGGGGACTGAAGCTTTCTTT.

The chain couples TRBV29-1 to TRBJ1-1, with a weak D call TRBD1 (6 bases). The CDR3 loop spans 16 amino acids. Trimming left V 3 bases short and J 4 bases short, with 21 bases between. CDR1 is SQVTM and CDR2 is ANQGSEA in the germline V gene. CDR3 in DNA: TGCAGCGTTGACCCCGGCCCCGAGGGGGGGAGCACTGAAGCTTTCTTT. Protein product: CSVDPGPEGGSTEAFF.

The CDR3 DNA is TGTGCCTGGAATCTCGCAGTCCCGCACAGGCGGGAGGGCTACACCTTC. Encoded protein: CAWNLAVPHRREGYTF. The chain is built from TRBV30 and TRBJ1-2; perhaps TRBD1 as D (5 bases). The CDR3 totals 16 residues. Germline CDR1 and CDR2: GTSNPN and SVGIG (reference sequence). V lost 4 bases and J lost 8, with 26 bases in between.

V usage is TRBV27 and J usage is TRBJ2-1, with 8 nucleotides matching TRBD2. V gave up 4 bases and J gave up 7 bases; unmatched junction bases: 12. The CDR3 spans 16 residues. From germline, CDR1 is MNHEY and CDR2 SMNVEV (reference sequence). As DNA, the CDR3 is TGTGCCAGCAGTTCGCTGGGTAGCGGGGAGGCGAATGAGCAGTTCTTC. This codes for CASSSLGSGEANEQFF.

The chain couples TRBV15 to TRBJ2-7; D is ambiguous. The CDR3 sequence is 13 residues long. Germline-derived CDR1 and CDR2 are LNHNV and YYDKDF (reference sequence). The V end lost 1 base, the J end lost 6 bases, and 10 bases lay between the germline ends. The CDR3 coding sequence is TGTGCCACCAGCAGAGGTGGAGTCGGCGAGCAGTACTTC. It specifies CATSRGGVGEQYF.

V gene TRBV7-6 combines with J gene TRBJ2-1; weak D call: TRBD1 (5 bases). Germline CDR1 is SGHVS and CDR2 is FNYEAQ. The V end lost 1 base, the J end lost 4 bases, and 8 bases lay between the germline ends. CDR3 length: 14 residues. The DNA for the CDR3 is TGTGCCAGCAGCTTAGAAAGGGGATACAATGAGCAGTTCTTC. Translation gives CASSLERGYNEQFF.

V usage is TRBV11-2 and J usage is TRBJ2-1; a weak D match, TRBD2 (6 bases). Looked up from germline, CDR1 is SGHAT and CDR2 is FQNNGV. Trimming took off 5 bases at V and 0 bases at J, with 11 bases between the two ends. There are 15 residues in the CDR3. The CDR3 DNA is TGTGCCAGCAGCCCCCGCGGGGCCTCCTACAATGAGCAGTTCTTC. Amino acid sequence: CASSPRGASYNEQFF. The variable domain in full, with the rest retrieved from reference TRBV11-2 and TRBJ2-1, is EAGVAQSPRYKIIEKRQSVAFWCNPISGHATLYWYQQILGQGPKLLIQFQNNGVVDDSQLPKDRFSAERLKGVDSTLKIQPAKLEDSAVYLCASSPRGASYNEQFFGPGTRLTVL.

The V gene is TRBV18, the J gene TRBJ2-7, with D tentatively TRBD1 (5 bases). V shed 5 bases and J shed 7 bases, with 21 bases lying between them. The CDR3 is made up of 15 amino acids. Germline values: CDR1 KGHSH, CDR2 LQKENI. Written as DNA, the CDR3 is TGTGCCAGCTCAGGGCTAGGGGCCGGGCTCGCTGAGCAGTACTTC. This codes for CASSGLGAGLAEQYF.